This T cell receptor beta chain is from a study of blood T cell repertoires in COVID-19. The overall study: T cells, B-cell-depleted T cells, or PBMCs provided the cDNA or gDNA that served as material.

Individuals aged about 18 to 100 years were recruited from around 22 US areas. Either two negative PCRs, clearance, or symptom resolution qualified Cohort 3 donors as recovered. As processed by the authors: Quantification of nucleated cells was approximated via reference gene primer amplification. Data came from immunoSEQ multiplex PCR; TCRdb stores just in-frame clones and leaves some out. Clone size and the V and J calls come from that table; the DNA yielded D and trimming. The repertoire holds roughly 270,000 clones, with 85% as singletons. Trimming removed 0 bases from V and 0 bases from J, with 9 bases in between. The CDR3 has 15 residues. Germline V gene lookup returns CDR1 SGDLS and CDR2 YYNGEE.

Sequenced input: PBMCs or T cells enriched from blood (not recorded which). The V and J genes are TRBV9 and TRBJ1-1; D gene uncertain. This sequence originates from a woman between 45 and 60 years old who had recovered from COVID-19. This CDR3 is CASSVVVSVNTEAFF. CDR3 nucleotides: TGTGCCAGCAGCGTAGTTGTTTCAGTGAACACTGAAGCTTTCTTT. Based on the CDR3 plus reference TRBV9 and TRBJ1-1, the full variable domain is DSGVTQTPKHLITATGQRVTLRCSPRSGDLSVYWYQQSLDQGLQFLIQYYNGEERAKGNILERFSAQQFPDLHSELNLSSLELGDSALYFCASSVVVSVNTEAFFGQGTRLTVV.